This T cell receptor (beta chain) was documented in a study of blood T cell repertoires in COVID-19. The wider study: The study drew acute and convalescent COVID-19 samples from the United States, Italy and Spain. Sample material is recorded as cDNA or gDNA derived from T cells, B-cell-depleted T cells, or PBMCs.

Seattle participants joined during active infection and were tracked over time. Under the authors' procedure: Amplification with reference gene primers provided the estimates of nucleated cell counts. The repertoire was sequenced with immunoSEQ multiplex PCR; TCRdb's copy has only in-frame clones and lacks some. The D gene and trimming were derived from the DNA, and the V and J assignments and clone size from that table. The profile shows about 250,000 clones, 86% of them singletons. V was cut by 4 bases and J by 6 bases, with 10 bases left in between. The CDR3 consists of 13 residues. Per the germline V gene, CDR1 is MNHEY and CDR2 is SVGAGI.

The chain combines TRBV6-5 with TRBJ1-5; D not resolved. Sequenced input: peripheral blood. This sequence was found in an elderly woman with COVID-19, enrolled during active disease. Here the CDR3 DNA reads TGTGCCAGCAGTTTCGAAGCGGGTCAGCCCCAGCATTTT. As protein: CASSFEAGQPQHF.